This T cell receptor beta chain originates from a study of response to subunit inactivated influenza vaccine. A remark on this clonotype: Its antigen is still unknown.

The length of the CDR3 is 13 residues. V dropped 9 bases and J dropped 0 bases, with 9 bases sitting between them. Germline values: CDR1 MDHEN, CDR2 SYDVKM. TCRdb re-called the RT-PCR reads with MiXCR, one entry per CDR3 protein. Of around 750,000 distinct CDR3 sequences in the sample, roughly 20% were seen once. Broader study findings: Few new T cells, the authors suggested, are recruited by each seasonal influenza vaccination.

The receptor's source is a man aged 45-60 years who received an inactivated influenza vaccine. The sequenced sample was PBMCs from blood, obtained roughly 5 days after vaccination. The chain combines TRBV28 with TRBJ1-3; no definite D call. CDR3 nucleotides: TGTGCCAGTGGGATACGCTCTGGAAACACCATATATTTT. Translated: CASGIRSGNTIYF.